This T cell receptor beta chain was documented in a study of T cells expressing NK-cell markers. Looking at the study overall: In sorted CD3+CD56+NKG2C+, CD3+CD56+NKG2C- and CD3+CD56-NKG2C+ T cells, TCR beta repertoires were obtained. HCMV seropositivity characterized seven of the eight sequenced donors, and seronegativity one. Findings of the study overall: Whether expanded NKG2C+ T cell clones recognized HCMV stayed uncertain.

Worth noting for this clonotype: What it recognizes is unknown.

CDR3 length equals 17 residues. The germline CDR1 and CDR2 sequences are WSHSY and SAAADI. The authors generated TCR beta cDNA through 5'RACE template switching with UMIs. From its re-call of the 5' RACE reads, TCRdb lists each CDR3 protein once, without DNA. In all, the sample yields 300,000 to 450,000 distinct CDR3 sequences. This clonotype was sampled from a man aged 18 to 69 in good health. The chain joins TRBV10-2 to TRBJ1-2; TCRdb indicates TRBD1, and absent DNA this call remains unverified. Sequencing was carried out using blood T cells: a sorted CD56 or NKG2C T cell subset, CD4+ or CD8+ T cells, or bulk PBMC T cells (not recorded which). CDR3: CASSEISTGQRIYGYTF.